The 18 T cell receptor beta chains reported below all come from one sample, sequenced in a study of spatial heterogeneity in lung cancer. The time point is: sample taken at primary tumor resection. Researchers sequenced whole RNA taken from tumor, nontumor lung or frozen PBMC without sorting. TCRdb re-analysed the 5' RACE reads in MiXCR, keeping a single row per CDR3 protein. The sample carries 20,000 to 25,000 distinct CDR3 sequences, 3.5% to 5.5% recorded once. The sample here was PBMCs, taken at surgery. Every receptor here comes from a male donor with early-stage non-small cell lung cancer.

The table lists this clonotype with many counts. The chain employs TRBV27 and TRBJ1-5; 7 positions match TRBD1. Per germline, CDR1 MNHEY and CDR2 SMNVEV (reference sequence). This CDR3 is built from 17 residues. V shed 6 bases, J shed 4 bases, and the junction held 15 bases outside the gene matches. The CDR3 here is CASRGDSSIGSNQPQHF. The CDR3, as DNA: TGTGCCAGCAGGGGGGACAGCTCTATCGGGTCAAATCAGCCCCAGCATTTT.

This clonotype was picked up many times. This chain uses TRBV10-3 with TRBJ2-2; D gene ambiguous. With 11 bases removed from V and 8 bases from J, the gap between germline ends came to 15 bases. The germline V gene has CDR1 ENHRY and CDR2 SYGVKD. The CDR3 runs 12 residues. As DNA, the CDR3 is TGTGCCGTTTCGAGGTTATCAGGGGAGCTGTTTTTT. Protein product: CAVSRLSGELFF.

This clonotype was counted ten times or more. This chain links TRBV24-1 with TRBJ2-6; D perhaps matches TRBD2 (6 bases). Germline loops: CDR1 KGHDR, CDR2 SFDVKD. V was cut by 5 bases and J by 1 base, with 17 bases left in between. The CDR3 spans 18 residues. The CDR3: CATSALGGFGSGANVLTF. The DNA of the CDR3 is TGTGCCACCAGTGCCTTGGGGGGATTTGGGTCTGGGGCCAACGTCCTGACTTTC.

The table lists this clonotype with many counts. The chain combines TRBV6-2 or TRBV6-3 with TRBJ2-1; the D is unclear. Germline V CDR1 and CDR2: MNHEY, SVGEGT. The CDR3 spans 14 residues. V shed 0 bases and J shed 1 base, with 4 bases lying between them. As DNA, the CDR3 is TGTGCCAGCAGTTACTCCTGGTCCTACAATGAGCAGTTCTTC. This codes for CASSYSWSYNEQFF.

This clonotype showed up just a few times. V usage is TRBV14 and J usage is TRBJ2-3, with D possibly being TRBD1 (5 bases). CDR3 length equals 16 residues. The V and J ends lost 6 bases and 0 bases respectively, with 16 bases between them. Germline CDR1 is SGHDN and CDR2 is FVKESK. The CDR3 sequence is CASRPTAALSTDTQYF. The CDR3 nucleotides read TGTGCCAGCAGACCGACAGCCGCCCTTAGCACAGATACGCAGTATTTT.

In its sample, this clonotype was seen many times. The V and J genes are TRBV20-1 and TRBJ1-2; 7 bases are shared with TRBD1. The CDR3 covers 18 residues. V dropped 0 bases and J dropped 5; count of bases not matched to a gene: 18. Germline V gives CDR1 DFQATT, CDR2 SNEGSKA (reference sequence). The chain's CDR3 is CSARERGPTGSFLYGYTF. In DNA, the CDR3 is TGCAGTGCTAGAGAGAGGGGCCCGACAGGGAGCTTCCTTTATGGCTACACCTTC.

This clonotype was seen many times. The gene calls are TRBV7-2 and TRBJ2-1; 11 nucleotides line up with TRBD2. CDR1 and CDR2 (germline): SGHTA, FQGNSA. Trimming cost V 3 bases and J 8 bases; bases outside gene matches: 12. The CDR3 is made up of 17 amino acids. CDR3 protein: CASSLEIAGGPRDEQFF. The CDR3 nucleotides are TGTGCCAGCAGCTTGGAAATAGCGGGAGGGCCGCGGGATGAGCAGTTCTTC.

This clonotype has at least ten counts. V usage is TRBV6-1 and J usage is TRBJ2-7; 9 nucleotides agree with TRBD2. The CDR3 totals 17 residues. Germline CDR1 is MNHNS and CDR2 is SASEGT. Losses at the gene ends were 4 bases for V and 1 base for J; bases not matched to a gene: 11. The CDR3 DNA is TGTGCCAGCAGTGGGGTTGGTAAGCGGGAGGTTTCCTACGAGCAGTACTTC. Amino acids: CASSGVGKREVSYEQYF.

This clonotype was counted only a few times. The rearrangement links TRBV4-1 to TRBJ2-1; D gene unclear. CDR3 length: 15 residues. Trimming cost V 0 bases and J 5 bases, with 11 bases left between them. The germline V gene encodes CDR1 MGHRA and CDR2 YSYEKL. CDR3 in DNA: TGCGCCAGCAGCCAAGATTTCGACGGCGACAATGAGCAGTTCTTC. Residues: CASSQDFDGDNEQFF.

This clonotype was recorded at least ten times. This rearrangement joins TRBV7-2 to TRBJ1-2; D is ambiguous. Trimming pared 6 bases from V and 1 base from J, leaving 6 bases between. The CDR3 runs to 12 residues. CDR1 and CDR2 (germline): SGHTA, FQGNSA. As DNA, the CDR3 is TGTGCCAGCAGTGGCAGTAACTATGGCTACACCTTC. Its protein product is CASSGSNYGYTF.

DNA for the CDR3: TGTGCCAGCAGCGGGGGTAGCGGGGCTCCGCAGTTCTTC. Its protein product is CASSGGSGAPQFF. The chain is built from TRBV2 and TRBJ2-1; 8 bases match TRBD2. The germline gives CDR1 SNHLY, CDR2 FYNNEI. The CDR3 has 13 residues. Trimming at V came to 6 bases and at J to 12 bases, leaving 10 bases not matched to a gene.

This clonotype showed up many times. The chain carries TRBV6-2 or TRBV6-3 and TRBJ2-5, with D unresolved. CDR3 size: 12 residues. Trimming took 6 bases from V and 6 from J, leaving 11 bases between them. CDR1 MNHEY and CDR2 SVGEGT come from the germline V gene. The CDR3 nucleotides read TGTGCCAGCAGCCTACTGGGGAAGACCCAGTACTTC. Translated: CASSLLGKTQYF.

This clonotype was observed at least ten times. The J gene is TRBJ2-3, the V gene TRBV23-1, with D tentatively TRBD1 (6 bases). TRBV23-1 is designated an ORF whose function remains uncertain. The CDR3 is 17 residues long. Deletions cut 0 bases from V and 2 bases from J, with 15 bases between. Here the CDR3 reads CASSQSRTGPSTDTQYF. For the CDR3, the DNA is TGCGCCAGCAGTCAATCACGAACAGGGCCATCCACAGATACGCAGTATTTT.

This clonotype was counted a few times. The chain has TRBV20-1 and TRBJ1-5; 10 bases agree with TRBD1. CDR1 is DFQATT and CDR2 is SNEGSKA in the germline V gene (reference sequence). The CDR3 extends over 14 amino acids. Losses at the gene ends were 3 bases for V and 7 bases for J; bases not matched to a gene: 6. In DNA, the CDR3 is TGCAGTGCTAGTGCCCGGACAGGGGGACAGCCCCAGCATTTT. Protein sequence: CSASARTGGQPQHF.

This clonotype was recorded many times. The V and J genes are TRBV7-6 and TRBJ2-3; D possibly matches TRBD1 or TRBD2 (5 bases each). The V and J ends lost 1 base and 3 bases respectively, with 11 bases between them. The CDR3 is 15 amino acids. Germline CDR1 and CDR2: SGHVS and FNYEAQ. The CDR3 loop reads CASSLVGTHTDTQYF. CDR3 nucleotide sequence: TGTGCCAGCAGCTTAGTTGGGACCCATACAGATACGCAGTATTTT.

At least ten counts were recorded for this clonotype. The rearrangement uses TRBV24-1 and TRBJ2-1; 8 nucleotides agree with TRBD2. The germline CDR1 and CDR2 sequences are KGHDR and SFDVKD. The CDR3 runs 16 residues. Losses at the gene ends were 5 bases for V and 0 bases for J; bases not matched to a gene: 5. CDR3 DNA sequence: TGTGCCACCAGTGCTGAAGCGGGGGCCTCCTACAATGAGCAGTTCTTC. This encodes CATSAEAGASYNEQFF.

This clonotype was seen ten or more times. V usage is TRBV25-1 and J usage is TRBJ1-4; D is undetermined. Between the trimmed V and J ends, which lost 3 bases and 8 bases, there was a span of 13 bases. The germline gives CDR1 MGHDK, CDR2 SYGVNS. The CDR3 is 14 amino acids. The CDR3 reads CASSDRATGEKLFF. DNA for the CDR3: TGTGCCAGCAGTGATCGGGCAACGGGGGAAAAACTGTTTTTT.

There are a few counts of this clonotype. The J gene is TRBJ2-6, the V gene TRBV12-3 or TRBV12-4; TRBD1 is a possible D gene (5 bases). Trimming shortened V by 6 bases and J by 1 base, and 13 bases separated the two germline ends. This CDR3 spans 16 amino acids. The CDR3 nucleotides read TGTGCCAGCAGCGAACATAAGGGGTCTGGGGCCAACGTCCTGACTTTC. Protein sequence: CASSEHKGSGANVLTF.